The 20 T cell receptor beta chains given below trace back to one sample, sequenced in a study of T cells in placental villitis. The libraries were made with immunoSEQ v4. Libraries were prepared by immunoSEQ multiplex PCR; TCRdb keeps only in-frame clonotypes and omits some of them. The table includes 3,000 to 4,000 clones, approximately 68% detected once. The sequencing input was placental tissue containing maternal and fetal cells. Receptors were obtained from a human patient with infectious villitis; the placental T cells may come from both mother and fetus.

The gene calls are TRBV5-1 and TRBJ2-2; TRBD2 matches at 13 bases. The germline CDR1 and CDR2 sequences are SGHRS and YFSETQ. The CDR3 has 18 residues. The junction had 13 bases not matched to a gene; V was cut back by 6 bases and J by 5 bases. The DNA for the CDR3 is TGCGCCAGCACCCGCCCTACTAGCGGGGGGGGCCTAACCGGGGAGCTGTTTTTT. Its protein product is CASTRPTSGGGLTGELFF.

This clone counts as large. The same CDR3 is also encoded by other DNA sequences in this sample. The chain has TRBV10-1 and TRBJ2-7; D is perhaps TRBD2 (5 bases). Trimming pared 6 bases from V and 3 bases from J, leaving 12 bases between. The germline CDR1 and CDR2 sequences are WNHNN and SYGVQD (reference sequence). The CDR3 length is 13 residues. Here the CDR3 DNA reads TGCGCCAGCAGCGGCCCAGGAGGCTACGAGCAGTACTTC. This codes for CASSGPGGYEQYF.

This chain uses TRBV1 with TRBJ1-2; TRBD1, the table's D call, was not compared with the DNA. TRBV1 is an annotated pseudogene. The CDR3 is 16 amino acids. The CDR3 DNA follows: TGCACCAGCAGCCAAGATTTCCAGGGGCGCGTCTATGGCTACACCTTC. Its translation is CTSSQDFQGRVYGYTF.

This rearrangement joins TRBV6-1 to TRBJ2-1; no clear D. The CDR3 has 14 amino acids. The V end was cut by 1 base, the J end by 5 bases, with 9 bases between. Per germline, CDR1 MNHNS and CDR2 SASEGT. The DNA of the CDR3 is TGTGCCAGCAGTGAAGGACGGTTAAACAATGAGCAGTTCTTC. Translating it yields CASSEGRLNNEQFF.

This chain connects TRBV7-2 to TRBJ2-7; the match to TRBD1 covers 7 bases. Germline lookup yields CDR1 SGHTA and CDR2 FQGNSA. Trimming at V came to 0 bases and at J to 3 bases, leaving 2 bases not matched to a gene. This CDR3 spans 14 amino acids. The CDR3, as DNA: TGTGCCAGCAGCTTAGCAGGGGGCGGCTACGAGCAGTACTTC. Its translation is CASSLAGGGYEQYF.

The chain has TRBV7-3 and TRBJ2-4; 7 positions match TRBD2. The CDR3 is 15 amino acids. The V gene end was trimmed by 1 base and the J gene end by 8 bases; junction bases not matched to a gene: 8. The germline CDR1 and CDR2 sequences are SGHTA and FQGTGA. CDR3: CASSLMGGSGDIQYF. The CDR3 DNA reads TGTGCCAGCAGCTTAATGGGCGGGAGTGGGGACATTCAGTACTTC.

Remarks on this clone: One end of the junction fails to match germline, which may point to a read error. The rearrangement links TRBV5-6 to TRBJ2-4; TRBD1 agrees at 8 bases. This CDR3 comprises 14 residues. Germline assignment: CDR1 SGHDT and CDR2 YYEEEE. The CDR3 DNA is TGTGCCAGCAGCTTGTCAGGGGGCAAAAATATTCAGTACTTC. As protein: CASSLSGGKNIQYF.

About this clone: A single base separates this from a much larger clone, so it may be a read error. The chain recombines TRBV4-1 with TRBJ2-5; TRBD1 might be the D (5 bases). V shed 4 bases and J shed 6 bases, with 12 bases lying between them. Germline values: CDR1 MGHRA, CDR2 YSYEKL. The CDR3 extends over 13 amino acids. The CDR3 is CASSPRVQKTQYF. The DNA for the CDR3 is TGCGCCAGCAGCCCCAGGGTTCAAAAGACCCAGTACTTC.

This clone has only a few counts. This chain connects TRBV6-5 to TRBJ2-7; D gene unclear. Trimming pared 6 bases from V and 2 bases from J, leaving 8 bases between. This CDR3 spans 12 amino acids. Germline CDR1 reads MNHEY; CDR2 reads SVGAGI. The CDR3 coding sequence is TGTGCCAGCAGGAGCGAGACCTACGAGCAGTACTTC. As protein: CASRSETYEQYF.

The J gene is TRBJ2-2, the V gene TRBV5-1; D possibly corresponds to TRBD2 (5 bases). Trimming stripped 2 bases from V and 10 bases from J, with 15 bases between. CDR3 size: 14 residues. Germline-derived CDR1 and CDR2 are SGHRS and YFSETQ. In DNA form, the CDR3 reads TGCGCCAGCAGCTTCAGAGTGGCCGGGGAGGAGCTGTTTTTT. It is translated as CASSFRVAGEELFF.

The V gene is TRBV3-1 (or the pseudogene TRBV3-2), the J gene TRBJ2-7, with TRBD2 matching over 9 bases. Germline lookup yields CDR1 LGHDT and CDR2 YNNKEL (reference sequence). The CDR3 covers 17 residues. V was pared by 1 base and J by 2 bases, with 9 bases of the junction left unmatched. CDR3 coding DNA: TGTGCCAGCAGCCAAGCCCCCTTTAGCGGGGGCGCCTACGAGCAGTACTTC. This codes for CASSQAPFSGGAYEQYF.

This chain links TRBV27 with TRBJ1-3, with TRBD1 identical over 9 bases. V trimming: 5 bases; J trimming: 4 bases; junction bases outside the gene matches: 6. Germline V gene data show CDR1 as MNHEY and CDR2 as SMNVEV (reference sequence). The length of the CDR3 is 15 residues. For the CDR3, the DNA is TGTGCCAGCAGTCCCTACAGGGGGCTGGGAAACACCATATATTTT. This gives the protein CASSPYRGLGNTIYF.

CDR3 DNA: TGCGCCAGCAGCCCCGGTTCAGCGGCAGAGAGCTCCTACAATGAGCAGTTCTTC. This codes for CASSPGSAAESSYNEQFF. The chain recombines TRBV5-1 with TRBJ2-1, with D perhaps TRBD2 (5 bases). CDR1 is SGHRS, CDR2 YFSETQ, per germline. V was trimmed by 4 bases and J by 0 bases, leaving 20 bases between them. CDR3 length equals 18 residues.

A few counts support this clone. The chain carries TRBV3-1 (or the pseudogene TRBV3-2) and TRBJ1-2; D unresolved. Between the trimmed V and J ends, which lost 0 bases and 1 base, there was a span of 0 bases. Germline CDR1 reads LGHDT; CDR2 reads YNNKEL (reference sequence). CDR3 size: 12 residues. CDR3 sequence: CASSQDNYGYTF. CDR3 nucleotides: TGTGCCAGCAGCCAAGATAACTATGGCTACACCTTC.

This sequence joins TRBV7-9 and TRBJ1-2; 7 bases fit TRBD1. V shed 2 bases, J shed 0 bases, and the junction held 3 bases outside the gene matches. CDR3 size: 15 residues. CDR1 and CDR2 (germline): SEHNR, FQNEAQ (reference sequence). For the CDR3, the DNA is TGTGCCAGCAGCTTAATGACAGGGACTAACTATGGCTACACCTTC. Translated: CASSLMTGTNYGYTF.

The gene calls are TRBV30 and TRBJ2-1, with 7 positions matching TRBD1. The germline V gene has CDR1 GTSNPN and CDR2 SVGIG (reference sequence). Trimming cost V 7 bases and J 0 bases; bases outside gene matches: 6. This CDR3 is 14 amino acids long. The CDR3: CALRQGFSYNEQFF. The CDR3 nucleotides are TGTGCCTTAAGACAGGGATTCTCCTACAATGAGCAGTTCTTC.

The V and J genes are TRBV6-4 and TRBJ1-2; no clear D gene. The germline V and J ends were trimmed by 3 bases and 5 bases, with 7 bases remaining between them. Germline CDR1 reads MRHNA; CDR2 reads SNTAGT. CDR3 length: 12 residues. CDR3 sequence reads: CASSERVYGYTF. The DNA of the CDR3 is TGTGCCAGCAGTGAACGGGTTTATGGCTACACCTTC.

The chain couples TRBV6-1 to TRBJ1-3; D is ambiguous. The ends were cut back, 3 bases at V and 3 bases at J, with 12 bases in the middle. The CDR3 is 15 amino acids. Germline CDR1 is MNHNS and CDR2 is SASEGT. In nucleotides, the CDR3 is TGTGCCAGCAGTGATAGAGTTGAAGGTGGAAACACCATATATTTT. Translated, it gives CASSDRVEGGNTIYF.

The V and J genes are TRBV6-8 and TRBJ1-5; D is undetermined. Trimming stripped 0 bases from V and 6 bases from J, with 9 bases between. The CDR3 contains 14 residues. Per the germline V gene, CDR1 is MNHGY and CDR2 is SAAAGT. CDR3 sequence: CASSYSQEAQPQHF. CDR3 DNA sequence: TGTGCCAGCAGTTACTCGCAAGAGGCTCAGCCCCAGCATTTT.

The chain joins TRBV30 to TRBJ1-1; no definite D call. CDR1 is GTSNPN and CDR2 is SVGIG in the germline V gene (reference sequence). The CDR3 sequence is 10 residues long. As DNA, the CDR3 is TGTGCATGGGGGAACACTGAAGCTTTCTTT. This codes for CAWGNTEAFF. Together with reference TRBV30 and TRBJ1-1, the CDR3 gives the full variable domain: SQTIHQWPATLVQPVGSPLSLECTVEGTSNPNLYWYRQAAGRGLQLLFYSVGIGQISSEVPQNLSASRPQDRQFILSSKKLLLSDSGFYLCAWGNTEAFFGQGTRLTVV.